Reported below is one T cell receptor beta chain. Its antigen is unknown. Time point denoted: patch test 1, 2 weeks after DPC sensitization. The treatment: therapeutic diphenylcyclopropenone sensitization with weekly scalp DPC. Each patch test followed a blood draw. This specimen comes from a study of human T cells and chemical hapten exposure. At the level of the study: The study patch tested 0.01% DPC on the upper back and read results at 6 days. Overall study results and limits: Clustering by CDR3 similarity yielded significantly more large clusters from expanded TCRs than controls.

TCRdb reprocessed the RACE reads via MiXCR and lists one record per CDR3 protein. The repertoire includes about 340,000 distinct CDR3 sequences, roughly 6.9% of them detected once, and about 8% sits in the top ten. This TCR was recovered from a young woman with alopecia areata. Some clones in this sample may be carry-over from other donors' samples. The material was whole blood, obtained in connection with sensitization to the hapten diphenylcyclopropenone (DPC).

The DNA for the CDR3 is TGTGCCAGCAGTTTAGGAAGCGGGGGGGCAGAGACCCAGTACTTC. This codes for CASSLGSGGAETQYF. The chain combines TRBV12-3 or TRBV12-4 with TRBJ2-5, with 10 bases lining up with TRBD2. With 1 base clipped from V and 4 bases from J, the junction kept 3 bases outside the gene matches. The CDR3 totals 15 residues.